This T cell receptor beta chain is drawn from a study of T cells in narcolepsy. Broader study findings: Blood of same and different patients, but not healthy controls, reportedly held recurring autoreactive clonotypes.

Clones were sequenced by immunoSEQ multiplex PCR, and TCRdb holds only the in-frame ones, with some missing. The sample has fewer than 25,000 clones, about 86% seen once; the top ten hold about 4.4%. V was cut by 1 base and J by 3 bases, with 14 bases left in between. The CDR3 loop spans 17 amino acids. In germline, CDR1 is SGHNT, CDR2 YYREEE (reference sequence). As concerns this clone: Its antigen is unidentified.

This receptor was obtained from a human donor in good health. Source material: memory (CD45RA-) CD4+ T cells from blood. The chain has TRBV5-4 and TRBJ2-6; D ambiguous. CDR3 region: CASSLPSVTLGANVLTF. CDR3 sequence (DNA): TGTGCCAGCAGCTTGCCGTCAGTAACTCTTGGGGCCAACGTCCTGACTTTC. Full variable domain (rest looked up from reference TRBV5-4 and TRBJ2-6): ETGVTQSPTHLIKTRGQQVTLRCSSQSGHNTVSWYQQALGQGPQFIFQYYREEENGRGNFPPRFSGLQFPNYSSELNVNALELDDSALYLCASSLPSVTLGANVLTFGAGSRLTVL.